This paragraph covers one T cell receptor (beta chain) sequence. What it recognizes is unknown. The CDR3 loop spans 12 amino acids. Germline CDR1 reads SEHNR; CDR2 reads FQNEAQ (reference sequence). Deletions cut 4 bases from V and 5 bases from J, with 6 bases between. This entry is derived from a study of a mutant IDH1 vaccine in newly diagnosed glioma. General observations from the study: The authors found pseudoprogression apparently unrelated to changes in top peripheral T cell clonotypes.

Produced via immunoSEQ multiplex PCR; TCRdb's table is partial and in-frame only. The table shows roughly 70,000 clones, with roughly 85% occurring only once. As to time point: baseline, week 1 (first vaccination visit). Treatment noted: pre-vaccination baseline after standard-of-care therapy. This rearrangement joins TRBV7-9 to TRBJ2-1, with no clear D. This specimen was PBMCs, taken from a glioma patient treated with radiotherapy, temozolomide or both. The clonotype originates from a man between 25 and 39 years old with glioma. The CDR3 DNA sequence: TGTGCCAGCAGCTCGACGGACAATGAGCAGTTCTTC. Its protein is CASSSTDNEQFF.